A single sample is the source of the 24 T cell receptor beta chains below, sequenced in a study of tumor-infiltrating lymphocytes in oesophageal squamous cell carcinoma. TCRdb analysed the PCR reads with MiXCR anew, one entry per CDR3 protein. The table has around 13,000 distinct CDR3 sequences, 52% seen once. Input material: esophageal tumor tissue. Source of these receptors: a female donor with esophageal squamous cell carcinoma.

The chain carries TRBV6-8 and TRBJ2-3; D perhaps matches TRBD2 (6 bases). Near its end, the DNA agrees better with TRBJ2-2, so the J call may be wrong. Germline V lookup: CDR1 MNHGY, CDR2 SAAAGT. The CDR3 loop spans 14 amino acids. In nucleotides, the CDR3 is TGTGCCAGCACCGGGCTGGTCGGGGGCGGGGAGCTGTTTTTT. Encoded protein: CASTGLVGGGELFF.

This chain links TRBV4-1 with TRBJ2-1, with 9 bases identical to TRBD1. The J call could be wrong; TRBJ2-7 is a better fit for the DNA end. The CDR3 covers 15 residues. The germline V gene has CDR1 MGHRA and CDR2 YSYEKL. The CDR3 region is CASSQVQGAIYEQYF. CDR3 coding DNA: TGCGCCAGCAGCCAAGTACAGGGGGCGATCTACGAGCAGTACTTC.

This clonotype was seen at least ten times. V and J are TRBV5-1 and TRBJ1-1; D remains unclear. CDR1 is SGHRS and CDR2 is YFSETQ in the germline V gene. CDR3 length: 14 amino acids. Trimming took off 0 bases at V and 0 bases at J, with 6 bases between the two ends. The CDR3 protein is CASSLELVNTEAFF. The CDR3 DNA sequence: TGCGCCAGCAGCTTGGAACTGGTGAACACTGAAGCTTTCTTT.

This clonotype occurred many times. The chain is built from TRBV6-1 and TRBJ2-7, with no clear D. This CDR3 spans 10 amino acids. Trimming removed 2 bases at V and 6 bases at J, with 2 bases between. Germline loops: CDR1 MNHNS, CDR2 SASEGT. In nucleotides, the CDR3 is TGTGCCAGCAGTGAATTCGAGCAGTACTTC. It is translated as CASSEFEQYF.

This clonotype was detected a few times. At one end the junction does not follow the germline gene, possibly because of a read error. The rearrangement links TRBV7-6 to TRBJ2-5; 7 bases are shared with TRBD1. The germline V gene encodes CDR1 SGHVS and CDR2 FNYEAQ. The CDR3 covers 14 residues. CDR3 region: CASSFGTAQETQYF. The CDR3 region has the DNA TGTGCTAGCAGCTTCGGGACAGCCCAAGAGACCCAGTACTTC.

This clonotype was detected a few times. The rearrangement joins TRBV7-9 to TRBJ2-1, with TRBD1 as a possible D gene (6 bases). With the DNA end fitting TRBJ2-7 better, the J assignment may be wrong. Per the germline V gene, CDR1 is SEHNR and CDR2 is FQNEAQ (reference sequence). The CDR3 spans 16 residues. CDR3 DNA sequence: TGTGCCAGCAGCTTATTATCCCTAGGTTCAGGGGACGAGCAGTACTTC. Its protein is CASSLLSLGSGDEQYF.

The chain combines TRBV7-3 with TRBJ2-6; TRBD1 is a possible D gene (5 bases). Trimming cost V 4 bases and J 0 bases, with 7 bases left between them. This CDR3 has 15 amino acids. Per germline, CDR1 SGHTA and CDR2 FQGTGA. Here the CDR3 DNA reads TGTGCCAGCAGCTCAGGGCCCTCTGGGGCCAACGTCCTGACTTTC. Amino acids: CASSSGPSGANVLTF.

By share, this clonotype ranks as medium-sized. A much larger clone lies one base from this, so it may be a read error. The chain combines TRBV7-9 with TRBJ2-7; D may be TRBD1 or TRBD2 (7 bases each). Germline V gene sequence: CDR1 SEHNR, CDR2 FQNEAQ (reference sequence). The CDR3 is made up of 15 amino acids. Trimming stripped 2 bases from V and 7 bases from J, with 18 bases between. The CDR3 loop is CASSLQGGQYNEQYF. CDR3 DNA sequence: TGTGCCAGCAGCTTACAGGGGGGGCAGTACAATGAGCAGTACTTC.

A word on this clonotype: An end of the junction differs from the germline gene, which may be a read error. The chain is built from TRBV7-2 and TRBJ2-3, with D perhaps TRBD1 (6 bases). In germline, CDR1 is SGHTA, CDR2 FQGNSA. The CDR3 totals 10 residues. The CDR3 sequence is CASSFQGQVF. In nucleotides, the CDR3 is TGTGCCAGCAGCTTCCAGGGACAAGTCTTC.

The rearrangement joins TRBV7-2 to TRBJ2-4; D possibly corresponds to TRBD1 (5 bases). Germline V CDR1 and CDR2: SGHTA, FQGNSA. Trimming pared 1 base from V and 13 bases from J, leaving 17 bases between. The CDR3 extends over 14 amino acids. Written as DNA, the CDR3 is TGTGCCAGCAGCTTAGAGGCTGTGACAGATACGCAGTACTTC. Its protein product is CASSLEAVTDTQYF.

CDR3 sequence: CASSDGVMEQFF. DNA of the CDR3: TGCGCCAGCAGCGATGGGGTAATGGAGCAGTTCTTC. The chain is built from TRBV10-1 and TRBJ2-4; D unclear. Near its end, the DNA agrees better with TRBJ2-1, so the J call may be wrong. Looked up from germline, CDR1 is WNHNN and CDR2 is SYGVQD (reference sequence). The CDR3 extends over 12 amino acids.

Relative to its sample, this clonotype is medium-sized. V and J are TRBV11-2 and TRBJ2-1, with 8 positions matching TRBD2. The CDR3 consists of 16 residues. J gave up 3 bases and V 5 bases, and 9 bases lay outside the gene matches. CDR1 is SGHAT, CDR2 FQNNGV, per germline. CDR3 sequence: CASSRRGSGGYNEQFF. The CDR3 DNA is TGTGCCAGCAGCCGGCGGGGGAGCGGGGGCTACAATGAGCAGTTCTTC.

Details on this clonotype: In this CDR3 the conserved last residue, phenylalanine or tryptophan, is missing, so a read error is likely. No DNA is shown, since the ends of the CDR3 on it are uncertain; the CDR3 is the one TCRdb lists. This sequence joins TRBV10-2 and TRBJ2-7. Germline loops: CDR1 WSHSY, CDR2 SAAADI. The CDR3 spans 13 amino acids, including both terminal residues. This CDR3 reads CASRVNDGYTFGS.

V gene TRBV11-2 combines with J gene TRBJ2-2; D is unclear. Germline loops: CDR1 SGHAT, CDR2 FQNNGV. The CDR3 length is 14 residues. V lost 4 bases and J 0 bases, leaving 6 bases between the germline ends. This chain's CDR3 is CASSSAANTGELFF. The CDR3 nucleotides read TGTGCCAGCAGCTCGGCAGCGAACACCGGGGAGCTGTTTTTT.

The rearrangement links TRBV7-4 to TRBJ2-7; 13 nucleotides line up with TRBD2. The J call may not be correct, given that the DNA end is closer to TRBJ2-1. The CDR3 covers 22 residues. The germline gives CDR1 SGHVT, CDR2 SQSDAQ. CDR3 amino acids: CASSLAPSLMGTSGVIHNEQFF. CDR3 bases: TGTGCCAGCAGCTTAGCGCCCTCACTCATGGGGACTAGCGGGGTTATTCACAATGAGCAGTTCTTC.

Ten or more counts support this clonotype. This rearrangement joins TRBV6-1 to TRBJ2-7; D is unclear. The CDR3 sequence is 14 residues long. In germline, CDR1 is MNHNS, CDR2 SASEGT. V was clipped by 0 bases and J by 5 bases, with 11 bases between them. The CDR3 DNA sequence: TGTGCCAGCAGTGAAGCGCTAGGACCCCACGAGCAGTACTTC. It yields the protein CASSEALGPHEQYF.

In its sample, this clonotype is medium-sized. The rearrangement links TRBV6-1 to TRBJ2-1; D is perhaps TRBD2 (6 bases). Trimming shortened V by 6 bases and J by 0 bases, and 21 bases separated the two germline ends. CDR1 is MNHNS, CDR2 SASEGT, per germline. The CDR3 spans 18 residues. CDR3 nucleotide sequence: TGTGCCAGCAGACAAACAGTACTAGCTGCGAGCTCCTACAATGAGCAGTTCTTC. Residues: CASRQTVLAASSYNEQFF.

J is TRBJ2-7 and V is TRBV7-6; 8 nucleotides line up with TRBD1. With the DNA end fitting TRBJ2-5 better, the J assignment may be wrong. The V gene's germline CDR1 is SGHVS and CDR2 FNYEAQ. This CDR3 has 14 residues. CDR3 DNA: TGTGCCAGTATACCGGGACAGGCATGGGAGACCCAGTACTTC. It specifies CASIPGQAWETQYF.

In this sample, this clonotype turned up once. This chain joins TRBV19 and TRBJ2-1; 8 bases agree with TRBD2. After removal of 7 bases from V and 3 bases from J, the junction contained 11 bases not matched to a gene. CDR3 length: 16 residues. CDR1 is LNHDA and CDR2 is SQIVND in the germline V gene (reference sequence). The DNA of the CDR3 is TGTGCCAGTATCCCCGGTACTAGCGGATTCTACAATGAGCAGTTCTTC. This gives the protein CASIPGTSGFYNEQFF.

The chain uses TRBV7-6 and TRBJ2-7, with unresolved D. The J call could be wrong; TRBJ2-1 is a better fit for the DNA end. This CDR3 is built from 16 residues. The germline gives CDR1 SGHVS, CDR2 FNYEAQ. In nucleotides, the CDR3 is TGTGCCAGCAGCTTAGCGTCCAGCTCTTTCGTCGATGAGCAGTTCTTC. This codes for CASSLASSSFVDEQFF.

This clonotype was detected a few times. The rearrangement uses TRBV7-2 and TRBJ2-3, with TRBD2 identical over 7 bases. The germline V gene has CDR1 SGHTA and CDR2 FQGNSA. The length of the CDR3 is 15 residues. V shed 4 bases, J shed 6 bases, and the junction held 10 bases outside the gene matches. CDR3 nucleotides: TGTGCCAGCAGCTCCAACGCGGGAGAACTGGATACGCAGTATTTT. It is translated as CASSSNAGELDTQYF. Full variable domain (rest looked up from reference TRBV7-2 and TRBJ2-3): GAGVSQSPSNKVTEKGKDVELRCDPISGHTALYWYRQSLGQGLEFLIYFQGNSAPDKSGLPSDRFSAERTGGSVSTLTIQRTQQEDSAVYLCASSSNAGELDTQYFGPGTRLTVL.

The table lists this clonotype with many counts. The chain links TRBV2 to TRBJ2-1; 8 bases are a match to TRBD1. The CDR3 consists of 15 residues. J gave up 5 bases and V 5 bases, and 8 bases lay outside the gene matches. Germline loops: CDR1 SNHLY, CDR2 FYNNEI. CDR3 sequence (DNA): TGTGCCAGCAGTCAATTCCGGACAGGGAACAATGAGCAGTTCTTC. Encoded protein: CASSQFRTGNNEQFF.

By its share, this clonotype is large (0.1 to 1%). This chain links TRBV7-2 with TRBJ2-1; D ambiguous. Trimming shortened V by 0 bases and J by 6 bases, and 3 bases separated the two germline ends. CDR1 and CDR2 (germline): SGHTA, FQGNSA. This CDR3 comprises 12 residues. CDR3 amino acids: CASSLARNEQFF. CDR3 coding DNA: TGTGCCAGCAGCTTAGCTCGCAATGAGCAGTTCTTC. The complete variable domain, with remaining parts taken from reference TRBV7-2 and TRBJ2-1, reads GAGVSQSPSNKVTEKGKDVELRCDPISGHTALYWYRQSLGQGLEFLIYFQGNSAPDKSGLPSDRFSAERTGGSVSTLTIQRTQQEDSAVYLCASSLARNEQFFGPGTRLTVL.

As concerns this clonotype: Here the CDR3 omits its conserved ending phenylalanine or tryptophan, so a read error is the likely source. The DNA is left out, because the CDR3 cannot be placed on it with certainty; the CDR3 is given as TCRdb lists it. The chain carries TRBV10-2 and TRBJ2-1; TRBD1 reflects the table's D call only, with no check against the DNA. The CDR3 is 14 residues long, ends included. The germline V gene encodes CDR1 WSHSY and CDR2 SAAADI. This chain's CDR3 is CASRQGNSPLHFGN.